These 10 T cell receptor beta chains were all obtained from the same sample, sequenced in a study of blood T cell repertoires in COVID-19. The protocol was immunoSEQ multiplex PCR, while the TCRdb copy is restricted to in-frame clones and leaves out a portion. The data hold over 75,000 clones, with over 70% observed a single time. The sequenced sample consisted of peripheral blood. These receptors came from a man aged 45 to 65 who had recovered from COVID-19.

The rearrangement joins TRBV5-6 to TRBJ1-2; 7 positions match TRBD1. CDR3 length: 15 residues. Germline loops: CDR1 SGHDT, CDR2 YYEEEE. V shed 2 bases, J shed 1 base, and the junction held 5 bases outside the gene matches. CDR3 sequence reads: CASSFATGSNYGYTF. Written as DNA, the CDR3 is TGTGCCAGCAGCTTCGCGACAGGGAGTAACTATGGCTACACCTTC.

The V gene is TRBV6-2 or TRBV6-3, the J gene TRBJ1-1, with 10 bases identical to TRBD1. The CDR3 consists of 18 residues. CDR1 is MNHEY, CDR2 SVGEGT, per germline. Unmatched junction bases numbered 18, after V lost 5 bases and J lost 6 bases. The CDR3 DNA reads TGTGCCAGCAGTACCTCCCCGACAGGGGGCTCGGGGAGAGCTGAAGCTTTCTTT. It translates to CASSTSPTGGSGRAEAFF.

The CDR3 DNA sequence: TGTGCCAGCAGCCCCACGACAGGGGTCGGGAGTGAGCAGTTCTTC. It translates to CASSPTTGVGSEQFF. The chain links TRBV9 to TRBJ2-1; 8 bases fit TRBD1. The trim removed 4 bases at V and 9 bases at J, leaving 12 bases unmatched. CDR3 size: 15 residues. The germline CDR1 and CDR2 sequences are SGDLS and YYNGEE.

The chain is built from TRBV10-1 and TRBJ2-1, with D perhaps TRBD2 (6 bases). This CDR3 is built from 14 residues. Between the trimmed V and J ends, which lost 5 bases and 10 bases, there was a span of 18 bases. The germline V gene has CDR1 WNHNN and CDR2 SYGVQD (reference sequence). CDR3 coding DNA: TGCGCCAGCAGTAGGTGGGCTAGCGATACCGAGCAGTTCTTC. It codes for CASSRWASDTEQFF.

The chain employs TRBV7-9 and TRBJ1-6; perhaps TRBD1 as D (5 bases). V was pared by 1 base and J by 6 bases, with 10 bases between. The CDR3 contains 15 residues. Germline-derived CDR1 and CDR2 are SEHNR and FQNEAQ (reference sequence). The CDR3 sequence: CASSLGQSANSPLHF. The CDR3 DNA reads as TGTGCCAGCAGCTTAGGACAGTCCGCTAATTCACCCCTCCACTTT.

The V call is TRBV7-8, the J call TRBJ1-4; 7 nucleotides match TRBD1. The CDR3 runs 15 residues. Germline CDR1 is SGHVS and CDR2 is FQNEAQ. The trim removed 5 bases at V and 7 bases at J, leaving 10 bases unmatched. The CDR3 spells CASSNGQARGEKLFF. CDR3 in DNA: TGTGCCAGCAGCAATGGACAGGCGAGGGGTGAAAAACTGTTTTTT.

The chain has TRBV7-9 and TRBJ2-5, with 11 bases lining up with TRBD2. The CDR3 loop spans 16 amino acids. The germline V gene encodes CDR1 SEHNR and CDR2 FQNEAQ (reference sequence). V lost 4 bases, J lost 4 bases, and 8 bases stayed unmatched. The CDR3: CASSSSLAGGGETQYF. Written as DNA, the CDR3 is TGTGCCAGCAGCTCCTCCCTAGCGGGGGGTGGAGAGACCCAGTACTTC.

This chain uses TRBV5-1 with TRBJ2-7, with TRBD2 as a possible D gene (5 bases). Trimming pared 4 bases from V and 3 bases from J, leaving 11 bases between. This CDR3 contains 13 residues. The germline V gene encodes CDR1 SGHRS and CDR2 YFSETQ. CDR3 protein: CASSLGLGYEQYF. Written as DNA, the CDR3 is TGCGCCAGCAGCCTAGGACTGGGCTACGAGCAGTACTTC.

The count of this clone is one. V and J are TRBV28 and TRBJ1-1; TRBD1 agrees at 12 bases. V shed 5 bases and J 6 bases; nucleotides not matched to a gene: 10. The germline gives CDR1 MDHEN, CDR2 SYDVKM. This CDR3 has 16 residues. CDR3 residues: CASSPPTGTGGPEAFF. The CDR3 DNA sequence: TGTGCCAGCAGTCCGCCAACCGGGACAGGGGGCCCTGAAGCTTTCTTT.

The chain employs TRBV6-5 and TRBJ2-7; 10 nucleotides line up with TRBD1. This CDR3 is built from 14 residues. J was trimmed by 6 bases and V by 6 bases; bases with no gene match: 8. Germline V gene lookup returns CDR1 MNHEY and CDR2 SVGAGI. The CDR3 sequence is CASSRDRGRLEQYF. The CDR3 DNA follows: TGTGCCAGCAGCCGAGACAGGGGGCGTCTCGAGCAGTACTTC.